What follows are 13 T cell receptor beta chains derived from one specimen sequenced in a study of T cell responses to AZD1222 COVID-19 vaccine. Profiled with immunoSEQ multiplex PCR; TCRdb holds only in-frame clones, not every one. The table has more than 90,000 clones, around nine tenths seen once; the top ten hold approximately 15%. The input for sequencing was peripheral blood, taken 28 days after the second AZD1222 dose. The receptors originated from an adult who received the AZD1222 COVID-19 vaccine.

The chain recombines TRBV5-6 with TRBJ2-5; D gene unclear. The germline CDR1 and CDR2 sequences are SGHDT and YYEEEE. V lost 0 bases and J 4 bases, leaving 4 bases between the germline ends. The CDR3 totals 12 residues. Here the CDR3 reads CASSLVGETQYF. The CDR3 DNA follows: TGTGCCAGCAGCTTGGTTGGAGAGACCCAGTACTTC.

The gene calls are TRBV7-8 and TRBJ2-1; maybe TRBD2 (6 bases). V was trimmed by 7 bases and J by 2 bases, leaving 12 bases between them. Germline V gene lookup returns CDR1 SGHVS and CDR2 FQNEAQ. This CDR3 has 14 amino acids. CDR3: CASTLRGPYNEQFF. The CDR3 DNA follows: TGTGCCAGCACCTTGCGGGGACCCTACAATGAGCAGTTCTTC.

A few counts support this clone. The CDR3 reads CASRDRQGYTF. CDR3 coding DNA: TGTGCCAGTCGGGACAGACAAGGCTACACCTTC. This rearrangement joins TRBV6-5 to TRBJ1-2; 7 nucleotides agree with TRBD1. The V gene end was trimmed by 9 bases and the J gene end by 8 bases; junction bases not matched to a gene: 6. The CDR3 extends over 11 amino acids. Germline-derived CDR1 and CDR2 are MNHEY and SVGAGI.

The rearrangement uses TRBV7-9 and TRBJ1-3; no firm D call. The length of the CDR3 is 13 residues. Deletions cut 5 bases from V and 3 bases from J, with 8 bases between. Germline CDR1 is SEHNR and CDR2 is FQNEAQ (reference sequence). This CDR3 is CASSPSFGNTIYF. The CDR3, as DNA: TGTGCCAGCAGCCCGTCGTTTGGAAACACCATATATTTT.

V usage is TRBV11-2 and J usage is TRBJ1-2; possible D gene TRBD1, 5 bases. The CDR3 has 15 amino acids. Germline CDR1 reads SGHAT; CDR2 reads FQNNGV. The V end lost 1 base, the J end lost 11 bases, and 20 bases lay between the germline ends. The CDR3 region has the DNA TGTGCCAGCAGCTTAGCCGGGGGATCGACCGCGGATTACACCTTC. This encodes CASSLAGGSTADYTF.

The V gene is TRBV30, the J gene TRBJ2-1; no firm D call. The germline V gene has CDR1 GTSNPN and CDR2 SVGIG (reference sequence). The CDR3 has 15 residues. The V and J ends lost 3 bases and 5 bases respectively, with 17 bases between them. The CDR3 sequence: CAWRKTWTRDNEQFF. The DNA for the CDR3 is TGTGCCTGGAGGAAGACTTGGACGCGCGACAATGAGCAGTTCTTC.

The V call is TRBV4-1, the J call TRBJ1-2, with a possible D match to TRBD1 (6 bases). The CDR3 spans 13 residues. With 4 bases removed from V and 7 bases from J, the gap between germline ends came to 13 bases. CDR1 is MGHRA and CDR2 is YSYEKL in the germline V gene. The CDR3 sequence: CASSRYPGVGYTF. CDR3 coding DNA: TGCGCCAGCAGCCGTTATCCAGGGGTTGGCTACACCTTC.

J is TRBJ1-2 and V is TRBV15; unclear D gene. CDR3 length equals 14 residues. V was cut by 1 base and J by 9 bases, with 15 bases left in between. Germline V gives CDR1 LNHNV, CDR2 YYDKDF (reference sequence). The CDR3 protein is CATSRGGQKLSYTF. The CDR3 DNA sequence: TGTGCCACCAGCAGAGGAGGGCAGAAGTTGAGCTACACCTTC.

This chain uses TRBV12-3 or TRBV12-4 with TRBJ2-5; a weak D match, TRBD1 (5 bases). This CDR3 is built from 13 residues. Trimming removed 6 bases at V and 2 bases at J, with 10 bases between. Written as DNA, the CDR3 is TGTGCCAGCAGAAAACAGGCTCAAGAGACCCAGTACTTC. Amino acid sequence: CASRKQAQETQYF.

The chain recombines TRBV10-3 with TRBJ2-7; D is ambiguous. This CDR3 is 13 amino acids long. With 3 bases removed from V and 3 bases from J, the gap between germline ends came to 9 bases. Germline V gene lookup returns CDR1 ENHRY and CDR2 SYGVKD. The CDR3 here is CAISESKDYEQYF. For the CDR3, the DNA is TGTGCCATCAGTGAATCTAAGGACTACGAGCAGTACTTC.

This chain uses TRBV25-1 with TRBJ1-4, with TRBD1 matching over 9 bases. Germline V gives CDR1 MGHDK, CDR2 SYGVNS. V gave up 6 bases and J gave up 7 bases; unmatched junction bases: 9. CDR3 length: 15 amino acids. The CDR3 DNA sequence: TGTGCCAGCAGCAGGACAGGGGCGCGGGGTGAAAAACTGTTTTTT. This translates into CASSRTGARGEKLFF. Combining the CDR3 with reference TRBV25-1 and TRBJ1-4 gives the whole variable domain EADIYQTPRYLVIGTGKKITLECSQTMGHDKMYWYQQDPGMELHLIHYSYGVNSTEKGDLSSESTVSRIRTEHFPLTLESARPSHTSQYLCASSRTGARGEKLFFGSGTQLSVL.

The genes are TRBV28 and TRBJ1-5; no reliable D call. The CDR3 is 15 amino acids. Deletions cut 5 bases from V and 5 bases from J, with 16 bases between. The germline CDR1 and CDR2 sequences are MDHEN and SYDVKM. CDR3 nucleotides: TGTGCCAGCAGTCCCCCGGGCCCGCAACATCAGCCCCAGCATTTT. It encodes CASSPPGPQHQPQHF.

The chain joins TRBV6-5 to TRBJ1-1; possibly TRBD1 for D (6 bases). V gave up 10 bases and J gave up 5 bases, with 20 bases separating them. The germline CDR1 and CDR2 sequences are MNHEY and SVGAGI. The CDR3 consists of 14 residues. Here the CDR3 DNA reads TGTGCCATTACCTTTGGGGGGGCAGGGACTGAAGCTTTCTTT. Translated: CAITFGGAGTEAFF.